One and the same sample provided the 28 T cell receptor beta chains below, sequenced in a study of T cells in localized non-small cell lung cancer. Profiling relied on immunoSEQ multiplex PCR, and the TCRdb table lists in-frame clones only, not all of them. The profile shows about 31,000 clones, 70% to 90% of them singletons. This material consisted of peripheral blood mononuclear cells, taken before any cancer treatment. The receptors originated from a woman aged 35 to 70 with stage III lung adenocarcinoma.

This CDR3 is CASSVDSSNEKLFF. The CDR3 nucleotides read TGTGCCAGCAGCGTAGACAGTTCTAATGAAAAACTGTTTTTT. The gene calls are TRBV7-2 and TRBJ1-4; D may be TRBD1 (5 bases). This CDR3 comprises 14 residues. CDR1 and CDR2 from the germline V gene are SGHTA and FQGNSA. V dropped 5 bases and J dropped 3 bases, with 10 bases sitting between them.

The chain recombines TRBV6-5 with TRBJ1-2, with TRBD1 identical over 7 bases. CDR1 is MNHEY, CDR2 SVGAGI, per germline. The CDR3 has 13 amino acids. The V gene end was trimmed by 5 bases and the J gene end by 7 bases; junction bases not matched to a gene: 7. CDR3 protein: CASSEGQASGYTF. Written as DNA, the CDR3 is TGTGCCAGCAGTGAAGGACAGGCTTCTGGCTACACCTTC.

Only one count was recorded for this clone. J is TRBJ2-1 and V is TRBV28; 9 nucleotides align to TRBD1. Germline lookup yields CDR1 MDHEN and CDR2 SYDVKM. The CDR3 is made up of 15 amino acids. V lost 2 bases to trimming and J lost 8 bases; unmatched junction nucleotides: 7. Here the CDR3 reads CASSLGGQGGDEQFF. Written as DNA, the CDR3 is TGTGCCAGCAGTTTAGGGGGACAGGGTGGCGATGAGCAGTTCTTC. Together with reference TRBV28 and TRBJ2-1, the CDR3 gives the full variable domain: DVKVTQSSRYLVKRTGEKVFLECVQDMDHENMFWYRQDPGLGLRLIYFSYDVKMKEKGDIPEGYSVSREKKERFSLILESASTNQTSMYLCASSLGGQGGDEQFFGPGTRLTVL.

Only a few counts were recorded for this clone. This rearrangement joins TRBV19 to TRBJ1-6; 9 bases are a match to TRBD1. Germline assignment: CDR1 LNHDA and CDR2 SQIVND (reference sequence). V lost 4 bases and J lost 9; bases outside the gene matches: 4. CDR3 size: 14 residues. CDR3 residues: CASSTTGGGSPLHF. As DNA, the CDR3 is TGTGCCAGTAGTACGACAGGGGGAGGTTCACCCCTCCACTTT.

This clone has only a few counts. The V call is TRBV7-9, the J call TRBJ2-3, with 9 positions matching TRBD2. From germline, CDR1 is SEHNR and CDR2 FQNEAQ (reference sequence). The ends lost 5 bases at V and 6 bases at J; junction bases unmatched: 9. This CDR3 has 15 residues. DNA of the CDR3: TGTGCCAGCAGCCCCGGGGCGGGAGGGCCCGATACGCAGTATTTT. This translates into CASSPGAGGPDTQYF.

The chain combines TRBV11-2 with TRBJ2-1; 9 nucleotides match TRBD2. CDR3 length: 15 residues. Germline values: CDR1 SGHAT, CDR2 FQNNGV. V dropped 4 bases and J dropped 4; count of bases not matched to a gene: 5. In nucleotides, the CDR3 is TGTGCCAGCAGCTCGATGGGACTAGCTTACAATGAGCAGTTCTTC. It encodes CASSSMGLAYNEQFF.

V gene TRBV19 combines with J gene TRBJ2-5, with D uncertain. The CDR3 has 13 residues. Trimming removed 4 bases from V and 4 bases from J, with 10 bases in between. CDR1 LNHDA and CDR2 SQIVND come from the germline V gene (reference sequence). The chain's CDR3 is CASSTGPGETQYF. The CDR3 DNA follows: TGTGCCAGTAGTACAGGCCCGGGAGAGACCCAGTACTTC.

This chain uses TRBV9 with TRBJ2-7; possible D gene TRBD2, 7 bases. Trimming stripped 4 bases from V and 3 bases from J, with 20 bases between. Germline V gene lookup returns CDR1 SGDLS and CDR2 YYNGEE. The CDR3 is 16 amino acids. This CDR3 is CASSLGAGEVGYEQYF. The CDR3 coding sequence is TGTGCCAGCAGCCTGGGGGCGGGGGAGGTGGGCTACGAGCAGTACTTC.

The CDR3 DNA sequence: TGTGCCAGCAGTCAACAGGGCAGGTCTGAAGCTTTCTTT. It encodes CASSQQGRSEAFF. This chain connects TRBV9 to TRBJ1-1, with D possibly matching TRBD1 (6 bases). The V and J ends lost 5 bases and 6 bases respectively, with 14 bases between them. From germline, CDR1 is SGDLS and CDR2 YYNGEE. The CDR3 is 13 residues long.

The chain is built from TRBV7-2 and TRBJ2-1; D remains unclear. The CDR3 loop spans 14 amino acids. The germline CDR1 and CDR2 sequences are SGHTA and FQGNSA. V dropped 1 base and J dropped 3 bases, with 7 bases sitting between them. CDR3 residues: CASSLGSGYNEQFF. Here the CDR3 DNA reads TGTGCCAGCAGCTTAGGGTCGGGCTACAATGAGCAGTTCTTC.

The gene calls are TRBV7-6 and TRBJ1-5, with 10 bases matching TRBD1. V trimming: 5 bases; J trimming: 2 bases; junction bases outside the gene matches: 3. The CDR3 has 15 residues. The germline gives CDR1 SGHVS, CDR2 FNYEAQ. Here the CDR3 reads CASSGGTGGNQPQHF. CDR3 nucleotides: TGTGCCAGCAGCGGAGGGACAGGGGGCAATCAGCCCCAGCATTTT.

The count of this clone is one. The V and J genes are TRBV5-1 and TRBJ1-1, with a tentative D call TRBD1 (5 bases). V was cut by 4 bases and J by 0 bases, with 13 bases left in between. The CDR3 covers 15 residues. Per germline, CDR1 SGHRS and CDR2 YFSETQ. The DNA of the CDR3 is TGCGCCAGCAGCGCAGGCCCAGGGATGAACACTGAAGCTTTCTTT. Protein sequence: CASSAGPGMNTEAFF.

J is TRBJ1-4 and V is TRBV28; 7 nucleotides match TRBD1. The length of the CDR3 is 15 residues. V was clipped by 7 bases and J by 8 bases; unmatched bases: 13. CDR1 is MDHEN, CDR2 SYDVKM, per germline. CDR3 loop: CASIDRRDSGEKLFF. In DNA form, the CDR3 reads TGTGCCAGCATCGACCGCCGGGACAGCGGGGAAAAACTGTTTTTT.

As concerns this clone: A junction boundary mismatches the germline segment, possibly from a read error. CDR3 nucleotide sequence: TGTGCCAGCAGTTTAGGGGACAGGAAGAGGGAGACCCAGTACTTC. Amino acid sequence: CASSLGDRKRETQYF. The chain links TRBV7-2 to TRBJ2-5, with TRBD1 matching 8 bases. This CDR3 has 15 residues. The germline CDR1 and CDR2 sequences are SGHTA and FQGNSA.

The rearrangement uses TRBV7-8 and TRBJ1-3; possibly TRBD1 for D (5 bases). This CDR3 is built from 17 residues. V was cut by 0 bases and J by 4 bases, with 16 bases left in between. Germline CDR1 is SGHVS and CDR2 is FQNEAQ. The chain's CDR3 is CASSLATQGYSGNTIYF. In DNA, the CDR3 is TGTGCCAGCAGCTTAGCCACCCAGGGTTATTCAGGAAACACCATATATTTT.

This chain connects TRBV5-1 to TRBJ1-1, with 7 bases fitting TRBD1. The CDR3 has 15 amino acids. Germline CDR1 SGHRS, CDR2 YFSETQ. The ends lost 1 base at V and 5 bases at J; junction bases unmatched: 8. In DNA form, the CDR3 reads TGCGCCAGCAGCTTGTCAAGGCAGGGGGGAACTGAAGCTTTCTTT. This codes for CASSLSRQGGTEAFF.

The chain recombines TRBV7-6 with TRBJ2-1, with D hard to call. Deletions cut 1 base from V and 6 bases from J, with 4 bases between. The length of the CDR3 is 12 residues. Per the germline V gene, CDR1 is SGHVS and CDR2 is FNYEAQ. CDR3 in amino acids: CASSLVGNEQFF. Here the CDR3 DNA reads TGTGCCAGCAGCTTAGTGGGCAATGAGCAGTTCTTC.

The V and J genes are TRBV10-3 and TRBJ2-3, with 9 bases aligning to TRBD1. The CDR3 runs 14 residues. With V trimmed by 5 bases and J by 1 base, 1 base remained unmatched. Germline-derived CDR1 and CDR2 are ENHRY and SYGVKD. CDR3 nucleotide sequence: TGTGCCATCAGTTGGGACAGGGGCACAGATACGCAGTATTTT. Protein product: CAISWDRGTDTQYF.

The chain is built from TRBV18 and TRBJ2-1; D not resolved. CDR3 size: 15 residues. V gave up 6 bases and J gave up 8 bases, with 20 bases separating them. In germline, CDR1 is KGHSH, CDR2 LQKENI. The CDR3 DNA reads as TGTGCCAGCTCCCGCTATGGAGCTGGCCAGGATGAGCAGTTCTTC. Amino acid sequence: CASSRYGAGQDEQFF.

The count of this clone is one. This chain links TRBV27 with TRBJ2-2; 8 bases map to TRBD1. The CDR3 is 15 residues long. CDR1 is MNHEY, CDR2 SMNVEV, per germline (reference sequence). After removal of 2 bases from V and 1 base from J, the junction contained 0 bases not matched to a gene. The CDR3 nucleotides are TGTGCCAGCAGTTTAGACAGGGGGAACACCGGGGAGCTGTTTTTT. Protein sequence: CASSLDRGNTGELFF.

The chain couples TRBV13 to TRBJ2-1, with 9 nucleotides matching TRBD2. The CDR3 sequence is 20 residues long. The germline V gene encodes CDR1 PRHDT and CDR2 FYEKMQ (reference sequence). J was trimmed by 4 bases and V by 4 bases; bases with no gene match: 20. The CDR3 is CASSSNTPRAAGGTYNEQFF. The CDR3 nucleotides read TGTGCCAGCAGCTCAAACACCCCGCGGGCTGCGGGGGGGACATACAATGAGCAGTTCTTC.

The J gene is TRBJ2-5, the V gene TRBV28, with no clear D. Deletions cut 5 bases from V and 2 bases from J, with 6 bases between. Germline lookup yields CDR1 MDHEN and CDR2 SYDVKM. This CDR3 region has 12 residues. CDR3 region: CASSTPQETQYF. In DNA form, the CDR3 reads TGTGCCAGCAGTACCCCTCAAGAGACCCAGTACTTC. Full variable domain (rest looked up from reference TRBV28 and TRBJ2-5): DVKVTQSSRYLVKRTGEKVFLECVQDMDHENMFWYRQDPGLGLRLIYFSYDVKMKEKGDIPEGYSVSREKKERFSLILESASTNQTSMYLCASSTPQETQYFGPGTRLLVL.

V usage is TRBV27 and J usage is TRBJ1-5; tentative D call: TRBD1 (5 bases). The germline V gene encodes CDR1 MNHEY and CDR2 SMNVEV (reference sequence). The CDR3 contains 14 residues. V was cut by 3 bases and J by 3 bases, with 9 bases left in between. CDR3 sequence (DNA): TGTGCCAGCAGTTTGGGGGGGATCAATCAGCCCCAGCATTTT. This gives the protein CASSLGGINQPQHF.

The CDR3 DNA is TGCGCCAGCAGCCTCGGGAGCGTCTCCTACAATGAGCAGTTCTTC. Translated: CASSLGSVSYNEQFF. This chain uses TRBV5-1 with TRBJ2-1; the D gene is possibly TRBD2 (6 bases). CDR1 and CDR2 (germline): SGHRS, YFSETQ. The CDR3 sequence is 15 residues long. V was clipped by 4 bases and J by 0 bases, with 11 bases between them.

The genes are TRBV7-3 and TRBJ2-6; D is possibly TRBD1 (5 bases). Germline CDR1 and CDR2: SGHTA and FQGTGA. Trimming left V 5 bases short and J 2 bases short, with 7 bases between. The CDR3 loop spans 14 amino acids. CDR3: CASSHRTGANVLTF. CDR3 nucleotides: TGTGCCAGCAGCCACAGGACTGGGGCCAACGTCCTGACTTTC. The full variable domain, its missing parts supplied by reference TRBV7-3 and TRBJ2-6, is GAGVSQTPSNKVTEKGKYVELRCDPISGHTALYWYRQSLGQGPEFLIYFQGTGAADDSGLPNDRFFAVRPEGSVSTLKIQRTERGDSAVYLCASSHRTGANVLTFGAGSRLTVL.

The chain uses TRBV27 and TRBJ2-4; TRBD1 might be the D (5 bases). From germline, CDR1 is MNHEY and CDR2 SMNVEV (reference sequence). The ends were cut back, 2 bases at V and 1 base at J, with 12 bases in the middle. The CDR3 runs 16 residues. CDR3 region: CASSLGAGSAKNIQYF. Written as DNA, the CDR3 is TGTGCCAGCAGTTTAGGGGCAGGCTCCGCCAAAAACATTCAGTACTTC.

V gene TRBV4-1 combines with J gene TRBJ2-7, with D uncertain. With 1 base removed from V and 0 bases from J, the gap between germline ends came to 10 bases. This CDR3 has 15 residues. CDR1 is MGHRA and CDR2 is YSYEKL in the germline V gene. The CDR3 here is CASSQAPGGSYEQYF. In DNA, the CDR3 is TGCGCCAGCAGCCAAGCGCCAGGCGGCTCCTACGAGCAGTACTTC.

V usage is TRBV6-1 and J usage is TRBJ2-7; 8 bases agree with TRBD2. The CDR3 spans 13 residues. V gave up 6 bases and J gave up 4 bases; unmatched junction bases: 5. Germline V gene lookup returns CDR1 MNHNS and CDR2 SASEGT. CDR3: CASRGGGLYEQYF. The CDR3 DNA is TGTGCCAGCAGGGGCGGGGGGTTATACGAGCAGTACTTC.